One sample yielded the 25 T cell receptor beta chains listed below, sequenced in a study of Ad26.COV2.S vaccination and SARS-CoV-2 variants. Sample treatment: some 20 received Ad26.COV2.S at low or high dose, single or two shots; several received placebo; per-sample allocation not given. Sampling was performed 63 days after the first vaccine or placebo injection. Profiled with immunoSEQ multiplex PCR; TCRdb holds only in-frame clones, not every one. The sample lists about 250,000 clones, around 90% occurring once. The sample consisted of peripheral blood, taken in a trial of Ad26.COV2.S vaccine versus placebo. The source of these receptors is a person between 18 and 65 years old who received the Ad26.COV2.S COVID-19 vaccine or a placebo.

This chain links TRBV4-1 with TRBJ2-1; a possible D gene is TRBD2 (5 bases). The CDR3 extends over 17 amino acids. Trimming cost V 4 bases and J 2 bases, with 18 bases left between them. Per the germline V gene, CDR1 is MGHRA and CDR2 is YSYEKL. This CDR3 is CASSRGRAGRTYNEQFF. CDR3 coding DNA: TGCGCCAGCAGCCGTGGGCGCGCGGGCCGGACCTACAATGAGCAGTTCTTC.

This clone was detected once. V usage is TRBV7-9 and J usage is TRBJ1-1; D gene uncertain. Between the trimmed V and J ends, which lost 2 bases and 4 bases, there was a span of 20 bases. CDR1 and CDR2 from the germline V gene are SEHNR and FQNEAQ (reference sequence). This CDR3 has 17 amino acids. In nucleotides, the CDR3 is TGTGCCAGCAGCTTAATCTCCCCGGCCAAAGGCCGCACTGAAGCTTTCTTT. This translates into CASSLISPAKGRTEAFF.

J is TRBJ2-5 and V is TRBV5-6; no clear D. CDR1 and CDR2 from the germline V gene are SGHDT and YYEEEE. The CDR3 runs 13 residues. Trimming cost V 1 base and J 7 bases, with 11 bases left between them. As DNA, the CDR3 is TGTGCCAGCAGCTTGATGACCGGTGCGACCCAGTACTTC. It yields the protein CASSLMTGATQYF.

This chain uses TRBV30 with TRBJ2-5; possible D gene TRBD2, 7 bases. CDR3 length equals 16 residues. The germline V gene encodes CDR1 GTSNPN and CDR2 SVGIG (reference sequence). V dropped 0 bases and J dropped 2 bases, with 16 bases sitting between them. The CDR3 spells CAWSVSGGLGQETQYF. In nucleotides, the CDR3 is TGTGCCTGGAGTGTATCCGGGGGGCTTGGGCAAGAGACCCAGTACTTC. Full variable domain (missing parts from reference TRBV30 and TRBJ2-5): SQTIHQWPATLVQPVGSPLSLECTVEGTSNPNLYWYRQAAGRGLQLLFYSVGIGQISSEVPQNLSASRPQDRQFILSSKKLLLSDSGFYLCAWSVSGGLGQETQYFGPGTRLLVL.

J is TRBJ2-1 and V is TRBV6-5; TRBD1 aligns across 10 bases. CDR3 length equals 13 residues. J lost 10 bases, V lost 7 bases, and 7 bases had no gene match. Germline V gene lookup returns CDR1 MNHEY and CDR2 SVGAGI. In DNA form, the CDR3 reads TGTGCCAGCATTAGGACAGGGGGAGACGAGCAGTTCTTC. It is translated as CASIRTGGDEQFF.

The V and J genes are TRBV4-3 and TRBJ2-4; D is possibly TRBD2 (5 bases). Germline V CDR1 and CDR2: LGHNA, YSLEER. The CDR3 runs 13 residues. Trimming removed 4 bases at V and 7 bases at J, with 11 bases between. CDR3 DNA sequence: TGCGCCAGCAGCCCCGTCGCTAGCAACATTCAGTACTTC. Encoded protein: CASSPVASNIQYF.

V and J are TRBV27 and TRBJ1-2; the match to TRBD1 covers 7 bases. There are 14 residues in the CDR3. CDR1 is MNHEY, CDR2 SMNVEV, per germline (reference sequence). V lost 5 bases and J lost 8; bases outside the gene matches: 11. CDR3 region: CASSPGTVSEGYTF. DNA for the CDR3: TGTGCCAGCAGTCCCGGGACAGTATCGGAGGGCTACACCTTC.

V usage is TRBV6-6 and J usage is TRBJ1-6, with D perhaps matching TRBD1 (5 bases). CDR3 length equals 14 residues. Germline values: CDR1 MNHNY, CDR2 SVGAGI (reference sequence). V was trimmed by 5 bases and J by 7 bases, leaving 12 bases between them. In nucleotides, the CDR3 is TGTGCCAGCAGTGGGGGAAGGGGCAATTCACCCCTCCACTTT. Translated: CASSGGRGNSPLHF.

The chain has TRBV6-1 and TRBJ1-1; TRBD1 is a possible D gene (6 bases). The CDR3 loop spans 16 amino acids. The V end lost 3 bases, the J end lost 4 bases, and 18 bases lay between the germline ends. The germline CDR1 and CDR2 sequences are MNHNS and SASEGT. The CDR3, as DNA: TGTGCCAGCAGTGATCCCTTCACAGGGTGGGGCACTGAAGCTTTCTTT. Protein product: CASSDPFTGWGTEAFF.

The J gene is TRBJ1-1, the V gene TRBV6-2 or TRBV6-3, with D perhaps TRBD1 (5 bases). Per the germline V gene, CDR1 is MNHEY and CDR2 is SVGEGT. Trimming took 0 bases from V and 5 from J, leaving 10 bases between them. The length of the CDR3 is 14 residues. The CDR3 region has the DNA TGTGCCAGCAGTTACTCCAGGGTCTGGACTGAAGCTTTCTTT. It yields the protein CASSYSRVWTEAFF.

The rearrangement joins TRBV4-1 to TRBJ2-3; a weak D match, TRBD2 (6 bases). Trimming left V 0 bases short and J 10 bases short, with 17 bases between. The CDR3 length is 15 residues. The V gene's germline CDR1 is MGHRA and CDR2 YSYEKL. CDR3 in amino acids: CASSQEWTGDRPQYF. The CDR3 region has the DNA TGCGCCAGCAGCCAAGAATGGACGGGAGATCGTCCGCAGTATTTT.

The J gene is TRBJ2-7, the V gene TRBV20-1, with a weak D call TRBD2 (6 bases). Germline lookup yields CDR1 DFQATT and CDR2 SNEGSKA (reference sequence). There are 13 residues in the CDR3. Trimming cost V 3 bases and J 4 bases, with 13 bases left between them. The CDR3 DNA is TGCAGTGCTAGTACTAGCAGGGTTTACGAGCAGTACGTC. The encoded protein is CSASTSRVYEQYV.

V gene TRBV11-2 combines with J gene TRBJ1-6; D is ambiguous. Germline assignment: CDR1 SGHAT and CDR2 FQNNGV. V lost 1 base to trimming and J lost 7 bases, with 5 bases between them. The CDR3 length is 13 residues. CDR3 sequence (DNA): TGTGCCAGCAGCTTAGGGAGGAATTCACCCCTCCACTTT. Its translation is CASSLGRNSPLHF.

The chain is built from TRBV3-1 (or the pseudogene TRBV3-2) and TRBJ1-5; no clear D gene. The CDR3 extends over 15 amino acids. The germline V and J ends were trimmed by 1 base and 4 bases, with 11 bases remaining between them. The V gene's germline CDR1 is LGHDT and CDR2 YNNKEL (reference sequence). This CDR3 reads CASSQGRPSNQPQHF. The CDR3 DNA reads TGTGCCAGCAGCCAAGGCCGGCCTTCAAATCAGCCCCAGCATTTT.

The chain couples TRBV9 to TRBJ1-4, with D uncertain. The ends were cut back, 0 bases at V and 5 bases at J, with 8 bases in the middle. Per germline, CDR1 SGDLS and CDR2 YYNGEE. This CDR3 has 14 residues. This CDR3 reads CASSVAGRNEKLFF. DNA for the CDR3: TGTGCCAGCAGCGTAGCTGGGAGGAATGAAAAACTGTTTTTT.

The chain uses TRBV7-5 and TRBJ1-6. TRBV7-5 is an annotated pseudogene. This CDR3 has 14 amino acids. The CDR3 DNA follows: TGTGCCAGAAGCTTAGACCGAATTCTGTCACCCCTCCACTTT. Translating it yields CARSLDRILSPLHF.

The rearrangement uses TRBV27 and TRBJ1-2; D possibly corresponds to TRBD1 (6 bases). CDR1 and CDR2 (germline): MNHEY, SMNVEV (reference sequence). The ends were cut back, 6 bases at V and 4 bases at J, with 9 bases in the middle. The CDR3 runs to 12 residues. The CDR3 sequence: CASRRGIYGYTF. As DNA, the CDR3 is TGTGCCAGCAGGAGGGGGATCTATGGCTACACCTTC.

V usage is TRBV7-2 and J usage is TRBJ1-6, with D possibly matching TRBD1 (5 bases). The CDR3 is 15 residues long. Germline values: CDR1 SGHTA, CDR2 FQGNSA. V gave up 2 bases and J gave up 6 bases, with 11 bases separating them. CDR3 bases: TGTGCCAGCAGCTTAAATGGGCAGGGTAATTCACCCCTCCACTTT. This translates into CASSLNGQGNSPLHF. Filled out from reference TRBV7-2 and TRBJ1-6, the complete variable domain reads GAGVSQSPSNKVTEKGKDVELRCDPISGHTALYWYRQSLGQGLEFLIYFQGNSAPDKSGLPSDRFSAERTGGSVSTLTIQRTQQEDSAVYLCASSLNGQGNSPLHFGNGTRLTVT.

V gene TRBV7-2 combines with J gene TRBJ2-2; a weak D match, TRBD2 (6 bases). CDR1 is SGHTA, CDR2 FQGNSA, per germline. The ends were cut back, 1 base at V and 5 bases at J, with 11 bases in the middle. The CDR3 runs to 15 residues. CDR3 in DNA: TGTGCCAGCAGCTTAGGGCTAGCGCGAACCGGGGAGCTGTTTTTT. This gives the protein CASSLGLARTGELFF.

V usage is TRBV5-5 and J usage is TRBJ1-2; possible D gene TRBD1, 5 bases. This CDR3 region has 11 residues. Germline CDR1 and CDR2: SGHKS and YYEKEE (reference sequence). Trimming stripped 4 bases from V and 7 bases from J, with 8 bases between. The CDR3 bases are TGTGCCAGCAGCCAGGGAACTGGCTACACCTTC. Protein product: CASSQGTGYTF. The entire variable domain, with the rest obtained from reference TRBV5-5 and TRBJ1-2, is as follows: DAGVTQSPTHLIKTRGQQVTLRCSPISGHKSVSWYQQVLGQGPQFIFQYYEKEERGRGNFPDRFSARQFPNYSSELNVNALLLGDSALYLCASSQGTGYTFGSGTRLTVV.

This rearrangement joins TRBV5-6 to TRBJ2-5; D might be TRBD2 (7 bases). Germline values: CDR1 SGHDT, CDR2 YYEEEE. The V gene lost 2 bases and the J gene lost 5 bases, with 19 bases spanning the gap. This CDR3 comprises 16 residues. The CDR3 DNA is TGTGCCAGCAGCTTAAGTGGAGGGGGAGGGCGCGAGACCCAGTACTTC. Amino acids: CASSLSGGGGRETQYF.

V and J are TRBV7-2 and TRBJ2-1; D is ambiguous. Deletions cut 4 bases from V and 10 bases from J, with 11 bases between. Per germline, CDR1 SGHTA and CDR2 FQGNSA. This CDR3 spans 12 amino acids. The CDR3: CASSYNPQEQFF. CDR3 in DNA: TGTGCCAGCAGCTATAACCCTCAGGAGCAGTTCTTC.

This clone came up once. The CDR3 loop is CSVDLSGQNMNTEAFF. The CDR3 nucleotides read TGCAGCGTTGATTTATCGGGACAGAATATGAACACTGAAGCTTTCTTT. The chain recombines TRBV29-1 with TRBJ1-1; 7 nucleotides match TRBD1. This CDR3 has 16 residues. V lost 3 bases to trimming and J lost 0 bases; unmatched junction nucleotides: 10. Germline loops: CDR1 SQVTM, CDR2 ANQGSEA.

This clone was found a few times. J is TRBJ2-5 and V is TRBV6-6; the D gene is possibly TRBD2 (6 bases). The CDR3 length is 15 residues. CDR1 MNHNY and CDR2 SVGAGI come from the germline V gene (reference sequence). The V and J ends lost 6 bases and 2 bases respectively, with 16 bases between them. The chain's CDR3 is CASSWAAGIQETQYF. DNA for the CDR3: TGTGCCAGCAGCTGGGCGGCGGGGATTCAAGAGACCCAGTACTTC.

The J gene is TRBJ1-2, the V gene TRBV15; a possible D gene is TRBD1 (5 bases). The CDR3 runs to 13 residues. V lost 0 bases to trimming and J lost 7 bases, with 9 bases between them. In germline, CDR1 is LNHNV, CDR2 YYDKDF (reference sequence). The CDR3 loop is CATSRDPGTGYTF. The CDR3 DNA reads TGTGCCACCAGCAGAGATCCAGGGACTGGCTACACCTTC. Variable domain in full (rest from reference TRBV15 and TRBJ1-2): DAMVIQNPRYQVTQFGKPVTLSCSQTLNHNVMYWYQQKSSQAPKLLFHYYDKDFNNEADTPDNFQSRRPNTSFCFLDIRSPGLGDTAMYLCATSRDPGTGYTFGSGTRLTVV.